This T cell receptor beta chain comes out of a study of cytomegalovirus exposure and HLA in healthy donors (dated by TCRdb to 2015 to 2018). Some background on the complete study: In an earlier analysis of 587 of the donors, approximately 260 Gb of sequence data and approximately 100 million unique TCR beta sequences from roughly 200 million T cells were reported. Roughly 300 gigabases of sequencing data and 70 million to 95 million unique TCR sequences made up an early release that covered roughly 670 HLA-typed donors. Among the roughly 400 genotyped donors, 81% belonged to the genetic ancestry cluster associated with self-reported Caucasian donors. The study aimed to test whether signatures of past pathogen exposure could be identified by cataloging public T cell receptors. The study profiled the T cell repertoires of around 700 subjects by immunosequencing and related them to cytomegalovirus serostatus. In addition to the first cohort of approximately 670 subjects, a separate validation cohort of about 120 different subjects was used. The study combined high-throughput TCR immunosequencing, statistical association of individual TCRs with disease status, and machine learning to predict cytomegalovirus infection status. In a later analysis, previously published TCR beta repertoires from about 670 donors were re-analyzed and high-resolution HLA genotyping was added so that TCR occurrence patterns could be studied. Rather than using new phenotypic data, the later analysis identified candidate immune exposures from TCR beta sequences and from how often those sequences occurred across donors. An earlier analysis of more than 450 of the donors used high-throughput TCR beta sequencing to judge whether each TCR beta V gene segment behaved as functional or pseudogenic. Donor age, sex, ethnicity and CMV serostatus were compiled alongside the repertoire data. Genome-wide SNP genotypes for about three fifths of the roughly 670 donors were used in a later genetic analysis, which treated that subset as a discovery cohort. All discovery cohort repertoires had been generated on a single sequencing platform. Both class I and class II loci were covered by HLA typing, at four-digit resolution. Typing coverage varied by locus: about 629-640 donors for A, B, C, DRB1 and DQB1; approximately 500 for DQA1; over 600 for DPA1; some 470 for DPB1. Because of strong linkage in the cohort, four to six DR-DQ haplotypes were treated as single units for association and clustering. Among approximately 370 genotyped donors of the cohort, an average of around 220,000 unique TCR beta nucleotide sequences was sequenced per donor, of which 15% to 20% were non-productive.

The cohort comprised more than 550 healthy bone marrow donors. At the time of sampling, every cohort member was nominally healthy, though immune exposures that went unrecorded were likely present. The donor was CMV seronegative and belonged to the group of around 350 seronegative cohort members. A peripheral blood sample was provided by each donor, and peripheral blood mononuclear cells were used for TCR beta sequencing. Genomic DNA was extracted from the blood cell samples with the Qiagen DNeasy Blood Extraction Kit. The library was prepared using the immunoSEQ multiplex PCR assay. A mixture of 60 forward primers for TCR Vbeta segments and 13 reverse primers for TCR Jbeta segments was used in the multiplex PCR. The CDR3 region of rearranged TCR beta genes was amplified from genomic DNA with a multiplex PCR assay. Amplified TCR beta libraries were sequenced as 87-base-pair reads on the Illumina HiSeq System. Regarding the original processing steps: Across the 500 to 850 repertoires, a later analysis counted roughly 77 million unique TCR beta chains, 9.5 million to 12 million of which were shared by at least two donors. Raw reads were error-corrected and collapsed into unique sequences with a nearest-neighbor algorithm that merged closely related sequences to remove PCR and sequencing errors. CDR3 sequences were aligned to IMGT reference sequences to assign V, D and J gene segments. For a sequence to be retained, at least a six-nucleotide match to both a V gene segment and a J gene segment was required. Rearrangements were classified as productive when the CDR3 lacked stop codons and remained in frame with V and J, and all other rearrangements were classified as non-productive. Following IMGT convention, CDR3 was defined as the stretch from the second conserved V-encoded cysteine up to the conserved J-encoded phenylalanine. The earlier analysis of a few hundred of the donors excluded sequences that lacked an unambiguous match to a single V gene segment. In an earlier analysis of 587 of the donors, a V segment was called functional when productive rearrangements were above 56.7%, and segregating when the standard deviation between donors exceeded 5%. A statistical classification framework was developed to diagnose cytomegalovirus status using the catalog of TCR beta chain sequences. In a later analysis, TCR nucleotide sequences were compared against IMGT/GENE-DB human TR gene sequences so that V and J genes could be assigned. In a later analysis, CDR3 sequences and most-parsimonious VDJ recombination scenarios were assigned using the TCRdist pipeline. In a later analysis, each TCR beta chain was defined by its CDR3 amino acid sequence together with its V-gene family, and reads without a unique V-gene family were excluded. As a way to deal with suspected cross-contamination and a sequencing artifact, a later analysis dropped more than 500 nucleotide sequences that were highly shared and had low generation probability. In a later analysis, a clonal expansion index was calculated for each public chain from normalized within-repertoire ranks of inferred template counts. In a later analysis, generation probabilities were computed with a VDJ recombination model fitted to out-of-frame rearrangements, and the resulting probabilities were checked against IGoR. In a later analysis, TCR-TCR, TCR-HLA and TCR-CMV co-occurrence was scored with hypergeometric tests, and a repertoire-size bias correction was applied to TCR pairs. A later analysis estimated false discovery rates by permuting HLA or CMV assignments 20 times. A later analysis grouped co-occurring TCRs with DBSCAN, adding TCRdist sequence similarity when clustering within HLA-allele-positive subsets. Repertoires with fewer than 30,000 or more than 120,000 public chains were left out of co-occurrence clustering, as were five repertoires with anomalous nucleotide sharing. TCRdb mirrors the immuneACCESS table, restricted to in-frame sequences. Some clones are absent from its copies; in checked studies, under half trace to an unresolved V gene, and the reason for the others is unknown. That table supplies the V and J calls and clone size; D and trimming were determined from the DNA. Counted in this sample were over 150,000 clones; 65% to 80% of them appeared once. Jointly, the top ten make up 4% to 4.5% of the sample.

Paper-wide results and their limitations: Some 16 rarely observed V segments, including chromosome 9 orphons, were excluded from the earlier analysis of approximately 600 of the donors because counts were too low. According to a later analysis, TCR association rates differed among HLA loci, with DRB1 alleles showing the most associated TCRs and HLA-C alleles showing the fewest. CMV serostatus was the only immune exposure information available for the cohort. A further reported finding was that TCR beta sequences accurately predicted the HLA-A and HLA-B alleles for most subjects in the first cohort. Linkage disequilibrium might explain the correlated functional status among segregating V segments, but an unknown experimental factor could not be excluded. When HLA alleles, especially DR and DQ, strongly co-occurred, TCR associations were difficult to assign to individual alleles. In a later analysis, HLA-associated TCR beta chains showed more clonal expansion and lower generation probabilities than non-associated chains that were equally common. Several of the top co-occurrence clusters appeared to be linked to parvovirus B19, influenza, CMV and Epstein-Barr virus, according to a later analysis. The cohort was sequenced for TCR beta chains only, and without alpha or paired-chain data the features that could be detected were limited. A cluster of highly shared sequence variants was judged likely to represent a technical artifact of the sequencing pipeline. In a later analysis, around 17,000 TCR beta sequences were associated with specific HLA alleles at a false discovery rate of 0.05. Because HLA typing was unavailable for some donors at each locus, only the typed subset was used in association tests. V-gene and J-gene trimming of TCR beta chains was associated with a missense DCLRE1C variant in a later genetic analysis, and the association was replicated in an independent cohort. Compared with the 666-donor mean, donors in an Asian-associated ancestry cluster had fewer N-insertions in productive TCRs, according to a later genetic analysis. The authors suggested that the approach could potentially be generalized to other disease states and immunological phenotypes. The presence/absence analyses assumed that sequencing depth was roughly uniform across donors, and that assumption may not be true. In an earlier analysis of more than 500 of the donors, most TCR beta V segments appeared in productive rearrangements about 87% or about 30% of the time, broadly matching IMGT annotations. The classifier was reported to diagnose cytomegalovirus status with high specificity and sensitivity in both the original and validation cohorts. The study listed 170 or so TCR beta chains as associated with cytomegalovirus. A few of the identified cytomegalovirus-associated TCR beta chains were confirmed in vitro to be specific for cytomegalovirus antigens. Most TCR sequences were seen in very few donors, while some public TCRs were found in many individuals. According to a later analysis, most CMV-associated TCR beta chains appeared to be HLA-restricted, and the HLA associations seemed to be driven largely by CMV exposure.

This clone showed up just once. Its antigen is still unknown. Within one base of it there is no much larger clone, and no base qualities were kept. The clonotype originates from a middle-aged woman in good health and CMV-seronegative. The sample comprised PBMCs.

The DNA is TGCAGCGTTCAGGGGGCGCGGGGCTATGGCTACACCTTC. The resulting protein is CSVQGARGYGYTF. The sequence is built from TRBV29-1 and TRBJ1-2; 8 middle bases align to TRBD1. According to the germline V gene, CDR1 reads SQVTM and CDR2 reads ANQGSEA. Compared with germline, V lacks 5 bases and J lacks 4 bases; bases without a gene match: 6. From the cysteine through the phenylalanine, the CDR3 covers 13 amino acids. Here the CDR3 DNA is all that survives: 39 bases in frame from base 1.